One and the same sample provided the 7 T cell receptor beta chains below, sequenced in a study of blood T cells in healthy people across ages. The use of a sample-barcoded 5' primer and a J-beta primer mix characterized a second PCR of roughly 6 to 12 cycles. TCRdb recomputed calls from the 5' RACE reads with MiXCR, one row per CDR3 protein. The sample has around 1.5 million distinct CDR3 sequences, approximately 59% seen once. The sequencing input was blood. The receptors were gathered from a man in his late teens or twenties in good health.

Only a few counts were recorded for this clonotype. V gene TRBV20-1 combines with J gene TRBJ2-7; TRBD2 aligns across 7 bases. After removal of 4 bases from V and 9 bases from J, the junction contained 18 bases not matched to a gene. Germline loops: CDR1 DFQATT, CDR2 SNEGSKA (reference sequence). This CDR3 comprises 15 residues. The chain's CDR3 is CSAIPRASGPTTQYF. The CDR3 bases are TGCAGTGCTATCCCGAGGGCTAGCGGTCCCACGACGCAGTACTTC.

The chain uses TRBV15 and TRBJ2-3; tentatively, D is TRBD1 or TRBD2 (6 bases each). This CDR3 has 14 amino acids. The germline V gene encodes CDR1 LNHNV and CDR2 YYDKDF (reference sequence). Trimming took off 1 base at V and 6 bases at J, with 11 bases between the two ends. The CDR3 here is CATSRVGGGDTQYF. DNA for the CDR3: TGTGCCACCAGCAGAGTTGGAGGGGGGGATACGCAGTATTTT.

This clonotype was counted only a few times. V gene TRBV29-1 combines with J gene TRBJ2-7, with TRBD2 identical over 9 bases. Germline loops: CDR1 SQVTM, CDR2 ANQGSEA. This CDR3 region has 14 residues. Losses at the gene ends were 4 bases for V and 1 base for J; bases not matched to a gene: 5. CDR3 DNA sequence: TGCAGCGTTGTGTCTAGCGGGAATTCCTACGAGCAGTACTTC. Translation gives CSVVSSGNSYEQYF.

The V call is TRBV6-5, the J call TRBJ2-7, with unresolved D. The CDR3 spans 10 residues. The V end lost 11 bases, the J end lost 11 bases, and 16 bases lay between the germline ends. CDR1 MNHEY and CDR2 SVGAGI come from the germline V gene. Here the CDR3 DNA reads TGTGCCCTCCTCCGGATGTATAAGTACTTC. This encodes CALLRMYKYF.

CDR3 sequence reads: CASSMRDSLYEQYF. CDR3 sequence (DNA): TGTGCCAGTAGTATGCGGGACAGCCTCTACGAGCAGTACTTC. This chain connects TRBV19 to TRBJ2-7; possible D gene TRBD1, 7 bases. Germline V lookup: CDR1 LNHDA, CDR2 SQIVND (reference sequence). The ends were cut back, 3 bases at V and 3 bases at J, with 12 bases in the middle. The CDR3 loop spans 14 amino acids.

V usage is TRBV20-1 and J usage is TRBJ2-7; 11 bases fit TRBD2. This CDR3 has 15 amino acids. CDR1 and CDR2 (germline): DFQATT, SNEGSKA (reference sequence). Trimming took 5 bases from V and 0 from J; bases not matched to a gene: 6. The CDR3 DNA reads as TGCAGTGCTTTACTAGCGGGGGAACTCTCCTACGAGCAGTACTTC. Translation gives CSALLAGELSYEQYF.

The gene calls are TRBV15 and TRBJ2-7; 8 nucleotides match TRBD1. The trim removed 0 bases at V and 1 base at J, leaving 2 bases unmatched. CDR3 length equals 15 residues. From germline, CDR1 is LNHNV and CDR2 YYDKDF (reference sequence). CDR3 DNA: TGTGCCACCAGCAGAGAAGACAGGGGATCCTACGAGCAGTACTTC. Amino acid sequence: CATSREDRGSYEQYF.